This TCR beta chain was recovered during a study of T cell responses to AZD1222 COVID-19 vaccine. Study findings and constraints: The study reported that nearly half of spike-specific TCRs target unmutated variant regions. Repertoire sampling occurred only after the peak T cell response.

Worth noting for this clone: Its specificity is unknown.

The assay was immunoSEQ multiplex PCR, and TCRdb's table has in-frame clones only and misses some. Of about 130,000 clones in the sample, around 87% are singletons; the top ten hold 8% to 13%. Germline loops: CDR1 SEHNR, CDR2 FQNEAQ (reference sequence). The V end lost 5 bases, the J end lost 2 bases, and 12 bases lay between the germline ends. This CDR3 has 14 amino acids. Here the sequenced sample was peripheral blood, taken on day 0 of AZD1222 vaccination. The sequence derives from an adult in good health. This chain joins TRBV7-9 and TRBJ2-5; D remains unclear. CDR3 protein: CASSPGTAQETQYF. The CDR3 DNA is TGTGCCAGCAGCCCCGGAACCGCACAAGAGACCCAGTACTTC.